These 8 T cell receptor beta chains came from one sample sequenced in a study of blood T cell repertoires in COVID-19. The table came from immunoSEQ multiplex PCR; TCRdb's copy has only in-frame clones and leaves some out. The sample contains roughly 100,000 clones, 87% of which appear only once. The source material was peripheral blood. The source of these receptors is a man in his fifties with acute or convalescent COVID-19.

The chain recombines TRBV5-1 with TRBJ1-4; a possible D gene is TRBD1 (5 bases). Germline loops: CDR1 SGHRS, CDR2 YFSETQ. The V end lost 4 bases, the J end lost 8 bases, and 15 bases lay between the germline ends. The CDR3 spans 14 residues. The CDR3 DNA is TGCGCCAGCAGCCCCAGGGTAGCTGGGGAAAAACTGTTTTTT. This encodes CASSPRVAGEKLFF.

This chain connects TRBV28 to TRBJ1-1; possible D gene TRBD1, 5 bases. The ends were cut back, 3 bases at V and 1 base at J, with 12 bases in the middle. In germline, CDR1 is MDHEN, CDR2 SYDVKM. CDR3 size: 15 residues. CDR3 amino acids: CASSFTGEGNTEAFF. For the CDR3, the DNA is TGTGCCAGCAGTTTTACGGGGGAGGGGAACACTGAAGCTTTCTTT.

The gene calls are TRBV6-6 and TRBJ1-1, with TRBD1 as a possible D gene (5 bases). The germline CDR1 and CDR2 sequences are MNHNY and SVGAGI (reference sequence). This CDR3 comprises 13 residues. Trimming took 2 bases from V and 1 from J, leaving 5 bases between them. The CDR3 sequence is CASSYRGNTEAFF. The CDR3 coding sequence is TGTGCCAGCAGTTACAGGGGGAACACTGAAGCTTTCTTT.

This chain's CDR3 is CASSRQNLNSPLHF. The CDR3 nucleotides read TGTGCCAGCAGTCGACAGAACCTTAATTCACCCCTCCACTTT. V gene TRBV2 combines with J gene TRBJ1-6, with D possibly matching TRBD1 (5 bases). This CDR3 spans 14 amino acids. Germline V gene sequence: CDR1 SNHLY, CDR2 FYNNEI. Trimming removed 5 bases from V and 6 bases from J, with 11 bases in between. Full variable domain (outside the CDR3, taken from reference TRBV2 and TRBJ1-6): EPEVTQTPSHQVTQMGQEVILRCVPISNHLYFYWYRQILGQKVEFLVSFYNNEISEKSEIFDDQFSVERPDGSNFTLKIRSTKLEDSAMYFCASSRQNLNSPLHFGNGTRLTVT.

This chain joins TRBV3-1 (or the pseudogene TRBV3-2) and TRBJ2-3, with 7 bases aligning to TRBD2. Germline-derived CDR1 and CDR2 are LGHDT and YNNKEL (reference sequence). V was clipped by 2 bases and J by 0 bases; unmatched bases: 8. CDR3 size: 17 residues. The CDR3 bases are TGTGCCAGCAGCCAAAGAGTTCTAGCGGCTAGCACAGATACGCAGTATTTT. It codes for CASSQRVLAASTDTQYF.

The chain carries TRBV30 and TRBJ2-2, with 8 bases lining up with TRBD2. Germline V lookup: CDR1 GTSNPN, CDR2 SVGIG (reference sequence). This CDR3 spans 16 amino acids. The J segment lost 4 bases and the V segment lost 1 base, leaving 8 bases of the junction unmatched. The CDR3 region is CAWSDQREWVTGELFF. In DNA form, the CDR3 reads TGTGCCTGGAGTGACCAGCGGGAGTGGGTCACCGGGGAGCTGTTTTTT.

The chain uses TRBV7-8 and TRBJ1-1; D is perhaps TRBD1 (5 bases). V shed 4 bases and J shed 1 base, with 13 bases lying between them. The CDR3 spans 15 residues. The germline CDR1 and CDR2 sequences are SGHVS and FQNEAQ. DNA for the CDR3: TGTGCCAGCAGCTCACAGGAATTGGCGAACACTGAAGCTTTCTTT. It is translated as CASSSQELANTEAFF. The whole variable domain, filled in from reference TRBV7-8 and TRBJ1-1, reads GAGVSQSPRYKVAKRGQDVALRCDPISGHVSLFWYQQALGQGPEFLTYFQNEAQLDKSGLPSDRFFAERPEGSVSTLKIQRTQQEDSAVYLCASSSQELANTEAFFGQGTRLTVV.

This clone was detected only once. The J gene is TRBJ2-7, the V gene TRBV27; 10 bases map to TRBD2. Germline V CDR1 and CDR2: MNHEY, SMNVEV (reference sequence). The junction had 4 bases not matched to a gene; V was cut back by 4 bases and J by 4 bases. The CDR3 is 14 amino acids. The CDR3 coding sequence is TGTGCCAGCAGTTCACTAGCGGGGCCTTACGAGCAGTACTTC. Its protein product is CASSSLAGPYEQYF.